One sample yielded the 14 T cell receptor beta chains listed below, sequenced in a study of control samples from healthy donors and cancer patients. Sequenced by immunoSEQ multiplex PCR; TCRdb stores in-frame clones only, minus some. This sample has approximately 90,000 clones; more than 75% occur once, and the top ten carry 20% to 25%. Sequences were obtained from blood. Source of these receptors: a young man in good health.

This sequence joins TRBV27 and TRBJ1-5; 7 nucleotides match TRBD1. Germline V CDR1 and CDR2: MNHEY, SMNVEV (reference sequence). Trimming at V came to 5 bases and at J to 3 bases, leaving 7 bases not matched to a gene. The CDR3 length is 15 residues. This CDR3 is CASSRQGVNNQPQHF. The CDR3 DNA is TGTGCCAGCAGTCGACAGGGAGTGAACAATCAGCCCCAGCATTTT.

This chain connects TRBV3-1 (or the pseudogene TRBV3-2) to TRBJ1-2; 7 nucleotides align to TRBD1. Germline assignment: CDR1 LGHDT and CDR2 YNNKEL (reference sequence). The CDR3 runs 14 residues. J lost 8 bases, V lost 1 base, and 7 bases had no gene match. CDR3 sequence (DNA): TGTGCCAGCAGCCAAGTTACAGGGGCTCGGGGCTACACCTTC. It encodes CASSQVTGARGYTF.

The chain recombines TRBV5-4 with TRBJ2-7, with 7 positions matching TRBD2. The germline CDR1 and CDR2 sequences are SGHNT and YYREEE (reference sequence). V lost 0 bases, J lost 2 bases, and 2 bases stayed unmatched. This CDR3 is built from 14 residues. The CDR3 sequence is CASSLGLAPYEQYF. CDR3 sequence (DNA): TGTGCCAGCAGCTTGGGACTAGCTCCCTACGAGCAGTACTTC. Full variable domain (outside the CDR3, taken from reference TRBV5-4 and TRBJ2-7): ETGVTQSPTHLIKTRGQQVTLRCSSQSGHNTVSWYQQALGQGPQFIFQYYREEENGRGNFPPRFSGLQFPNYSSELNVNALELDDSALYLCASSLGLAPYEQYFGPGTRLTVT.

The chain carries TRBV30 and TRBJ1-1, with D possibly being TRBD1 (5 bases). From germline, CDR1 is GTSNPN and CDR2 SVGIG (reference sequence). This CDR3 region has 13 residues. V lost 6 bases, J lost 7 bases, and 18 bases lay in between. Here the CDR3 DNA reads TGTGCCTGTGTCTGGCCATTGGGGGTTGAAGCTTTCTTT. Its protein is CACVWPLGVEAFF.

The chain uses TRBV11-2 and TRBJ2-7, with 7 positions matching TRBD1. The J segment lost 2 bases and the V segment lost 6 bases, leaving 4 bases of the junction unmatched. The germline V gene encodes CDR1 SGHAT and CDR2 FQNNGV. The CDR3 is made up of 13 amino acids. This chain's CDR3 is CASRITGAYEQYV. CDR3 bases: TGTGCCAGCAGGATTACAGGGGCCTACGAGCAGTACGTC.

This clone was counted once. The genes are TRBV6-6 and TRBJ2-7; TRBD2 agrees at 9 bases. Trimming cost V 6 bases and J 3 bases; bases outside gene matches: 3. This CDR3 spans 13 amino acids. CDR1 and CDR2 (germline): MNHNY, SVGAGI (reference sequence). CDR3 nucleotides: TGTGCCAGCAGGTCGACTAGCGGCTACGAGCAGTACTTC. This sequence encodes CASRSTSGYEQYF.

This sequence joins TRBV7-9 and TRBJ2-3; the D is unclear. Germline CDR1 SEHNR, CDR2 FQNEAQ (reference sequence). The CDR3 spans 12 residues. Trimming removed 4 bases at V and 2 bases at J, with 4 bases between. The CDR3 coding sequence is TGTGCCAGCAGCTCCTCCACAGATACGCAGTATTTT. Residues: CASSSSTDTQYF.

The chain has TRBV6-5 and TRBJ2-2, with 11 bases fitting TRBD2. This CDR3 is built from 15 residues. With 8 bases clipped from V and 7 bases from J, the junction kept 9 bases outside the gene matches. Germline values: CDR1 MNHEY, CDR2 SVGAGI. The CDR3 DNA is TGTGCCAGCCGCCTACTAGCGGGGGTTGGCGGGGAGCTGTTTTTT. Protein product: CASRLLAGVGGELFF.

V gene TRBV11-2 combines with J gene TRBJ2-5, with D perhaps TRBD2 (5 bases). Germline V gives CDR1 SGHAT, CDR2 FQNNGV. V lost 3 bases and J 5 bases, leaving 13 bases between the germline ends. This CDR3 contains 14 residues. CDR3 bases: TGTGCCAGCAGCTTTAGGGAGCCCGGGGAGACCCAGTACTTC. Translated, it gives CASSFREPGETQYF.

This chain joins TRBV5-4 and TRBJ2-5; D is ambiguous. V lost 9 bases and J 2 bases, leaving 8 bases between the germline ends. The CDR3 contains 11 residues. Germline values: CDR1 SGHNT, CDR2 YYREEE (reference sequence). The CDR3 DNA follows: TGTGCCATAGCTCTTCAAGAGACCCAGTACTTC. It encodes CAIALQETQYF. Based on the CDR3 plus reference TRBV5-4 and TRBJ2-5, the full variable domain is ETGVTQSPTHLIKTRGQQVTLRCSSQSGHNTVSWYQQALGQGPQFIFQYYREEENGRGNFPPRFSGLQFPNYSSELNVNALELDDSALYLCAIALQETQYFGPGTRLLVL.

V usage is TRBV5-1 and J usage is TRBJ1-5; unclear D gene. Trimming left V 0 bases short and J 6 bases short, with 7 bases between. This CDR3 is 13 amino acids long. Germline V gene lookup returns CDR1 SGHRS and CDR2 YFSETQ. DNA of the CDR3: TGCGCCAGCAGCTTGGGTAACGGTCAGCCCCAGCATTTT. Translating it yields CASSLGNGQPQHF.

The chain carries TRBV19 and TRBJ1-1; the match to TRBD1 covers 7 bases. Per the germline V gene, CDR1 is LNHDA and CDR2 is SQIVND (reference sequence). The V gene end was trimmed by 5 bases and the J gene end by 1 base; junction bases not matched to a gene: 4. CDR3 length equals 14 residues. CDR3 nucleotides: TGTGCCAGTAGTTATAGGACAGGGAACACTGAAGCTTTCTTT. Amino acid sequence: CASSYRTGNTEAFF.

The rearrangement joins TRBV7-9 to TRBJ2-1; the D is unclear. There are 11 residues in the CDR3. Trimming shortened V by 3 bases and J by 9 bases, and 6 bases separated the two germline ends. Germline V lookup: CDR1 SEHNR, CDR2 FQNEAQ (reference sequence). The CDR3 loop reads CASSFLFEQFF. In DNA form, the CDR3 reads TGTGCCAGCAGCTTTCTTTTTGAGCAGTTCTTC.

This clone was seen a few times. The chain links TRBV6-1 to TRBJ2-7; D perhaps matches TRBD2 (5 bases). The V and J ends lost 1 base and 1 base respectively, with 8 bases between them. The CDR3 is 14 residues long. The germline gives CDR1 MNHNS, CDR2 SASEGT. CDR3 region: CASSEVGRSYEQYV. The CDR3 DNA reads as TGTGCCAGCAGTGAAGTAGGGAGATCCTACGAGCAGTACGTC.